The 21 T cell receptor beta chains given below trace back to one sample, sequenced in a study of blood T cell repertoires in COVID-19 (dated by TCRdb to 2020 to 2021). The method behind the library was the immunoSEQ multiplex PCR assay. Not all clones reach the TCRdb copy of this immuneACCESS table, which keeps in-frame sequences only. Checked studies attribute under half of the gap to unresolved V genes and leave the rest unexplained. This sample has about 73,000 clones in its table, and 82% of those were observed once. The top ten hold about 3.8% of the sample. Sample: peripheral blood. Receptors were obtained from a woman aged 55 to 70 with acute or convalescent COVID-19.

This chain uses TRBV3-1 (or the pseudogene TRBV3-2) with TRBJ1-1; weak D call: TRBD1 (5 bases). Looked up from germline, CDR1 is LGHDT and CDR2 is YNNKEL (reference sequence). CDR3 size: 13 residues. V lost 0 bases and J 5 bases, leaving 7 bases between the germline ends. The CDR3 DNA sequence: TGTGCCAGCAGCCAAGAGGGGGGGACTGAAGCTTTCTTT. Translated, it gives CASSQEGGTEAFF.

The chain employs TRBV11-2 and TRBJ1-1; no definite D call. The germline CDR1 and CDR2 sequences are SGHAT and FQNNGV. The CDR3 runs to 15 residues. Trimming removed 6 bases from V and 0 bases from J, with 14 bases in between. The CDR3 bases are TGTGCCAGCAGACCGTCCGCCAGATTGAACACTGAAGCTTTCTTT. Its translation is CASRPSARLNTEAFF.

In this sample, this clone turned up a few times. The rearrangement joins TRBV5-6 to TRBJ1-3, with D unresolved. Germline loops: CDR1 SGHDT, CDR2 YYEEEE. V shed 0 bases and J shed 3 bases, with 10 bases lying between them. The CDR3 sequence is 15 residues long. CDR3 region: CASSLAGVGGNTIYF. The CDR3 nucleotides read TGTGCCAGCAGCTTGGCCGGGGTAGGTGGAAACACCATATATTTT.

The gene calls are TRBV11-2 and TRBJ2-7; no clear D. Germline V gene data show CDR1 as SGHAT and CDR2 as FQNNGV. V dropped 5 bases and J dropped 7 bases, with 12 bases sitting between them. This CDR3 comprises 12 residues. Here the CDR3 reads CASSQRPREQYF. The CDR3 coding sequence is TGTGCCAGCAGCCAACGTCCGAGGGAGCAGTACTTC.

The J gene is TRBJ2-1, the V gene TRBV7-8, with 16 nucleotides matching TRBD2. The CDR3 is 22 amino acids. Trimming at V came to 5 bases and at J to 1 base, leaving 17 bases not matched to a gene. Looked up from germline, CDR1 is SGHVS and CDR2 is FQNEAQ. The CDR3 nucleotides are TGTGCCAGCAGCACCCGGGGGCGGGCGGGACTAGCGGGAGGGAGGTCCTACAATGAGCAGTTCTTC. This sequence encodes CASSTRGRAGLAGGRSYNEQFF.

The chain has TRBV7-3 and TRBJ2-1; D remains unclear. Germline V gives CDR1 SGHTA, CDR2 FQGTGA. V was trimmed by 3 bases and J by 0 bases, leaving 9 bases between them. The CDR3 has 15 amino acids. CDR3 DNA sequence: TGTGCCAGCAGCTTGTTACAGAGCTCCTACAATGAGCAGTTCTTC. Amino acid sequence: CASSLLQSSYNEQFF.

The chain carries TRBV18 and TRBJ2-7, with no clear D. The length of the CDR3 is 13 residues. V dropped 0 bases and J dropped 0 bases, with 3 bases sitting between them. The germline CDR1 and CDR2 sequences are KGHSH and LQKENI. The DNA of the CDR3 is TGTGCCAGCTCACCACCTCACTCCTACGAGCAGTACTTC. This gives the protein CASSPPHSYEQYF. Full variable domain (missing parts from reference TRBV18 and TRBJ2-7): NAGVMQNPRHLVRRRGQEARLRCSPMKGHSHVYWYRQLPEEGLKFMVYLQKENIIDESGMPKERFSAEFPKEGPSILRIQQVVRGDSAAYFCASSPPHSYEQYFGPGTRLTVT.

This rearrangement joins TRBV12-2 to TRBJ2-1; TRBD2 is the table's D call, not checked against the DNA. TRBV12-2 counts as a pseudogene. CDR3 length equals 13 residues. CDR3 DNA sequence: TGTGCAAGTCGCTTAGAGGCTAGCGGGCCCCTGTTCTTC. It is translated as CASRLEASGPLFF.

The CDR3 DNA sequence: TGTGCCAGCAGCGTAGGTGGACTAGGCGATGGGGAGACCCAGTACTTC. It specifies CASSVGGLGDGETQYF. The chain joins TRBV9 to TRBJ2-5, with 7 nucleotides matching TRBD2. V was pared by 0 bases and J by 5 bases, with 10 bases of the junction left unmatched. Germline V gene lookup returns CDR1 SGDLS and CDR2 YYNGEE. The CDR3 sequence is 16 residues long.

The chain recombines TRBV30 with TRBJ1-4; TRBD1 might be the D (5 bases). This CDR3 is built from 17 residues. CDR1 and CDR2 from the germline V gene are GTSNPN and SVGIG (reference sequence). The V gene lost 1 base and the J gene lost 7 bases, with 22 bases spanning the gap. CDR3 in amino acids: CAWSARARVRRGEKLFF. In DNA, the CDR3 is TGTGCCTGGAGTGCCCGAGCCCGGGTAAGAAGGGGTGAAAAACTGTTTTTT.

In this sample, this clone turned up a few times. The CDR3 loop reads CASSVTGEGSYEQYF. The CDR3 DNA reads TGCGCCAGCAGCGTGACAGGGGAGGGTTCCTACGAGCAGTACTTC. This chain links TRBV5-1 with TRBJ2-7; the D gene is possibly TRBD1 (8 bases). The CDR3 totals 15 residues. Deletions cut 4 bases from V and 1 base from J, with 15 bases between. Germline V gene lookup returns CDR1 SGHRS and CDR2 YFSETQ.

The chain recombines TRBV5-1 with TRBJ1-2, with D possibly TRBD1 on 6 matching bases. The germline V and J ends were trimmed by 3 bases and 0 bases, with 18 bases remaining between them. Looked up from germline, CDR1 is SGHRS and CDR2 is YFSETQ. CDR3 length: 17 residues. The DNA for the CDR3 is TGCGCCAGCAGCTGGGGGACAACAACACCCACTAACTATGGCTACACCTTC. This sequence encodes CASSWGTTTPTNYGYTF.

This chain connects TRBV7-9 to TRBJ2-3; D is undetermined. With 5 bases removed from V and 0 bases from J, the gap between germline ends came to 3 bases. The CDR3 loop spans 12 amino acids. Germline CDR1 reads SEHNR; CDR2 reads FQNEAQ (reference sequence). The CDR3 DNA is TGTGCCAGCAGCCGGAGCACAGATACGCAGTATTTT. Protein sequence: CASSRSTDTQYF.

This chain uses TRBV13 with TRBJ1-1; 11 bases line up with TRBD1. CDR3 length: 17 residues. V shed 7 bases and J 3 bases; nucleotides not matched to a gene: 13. The germline CDR1 and CDR2 sequences are PRHDT and FYEKMQ (reference sequence). This chain's CDR3 is CASNTKGDRGGDTEAFF. CDR3 nucleotides: TGTGCCAGCAACACTAAAGGGGACAGGGGGGGAGACACTGAAGCTTTCTTT.

CDR3 loop: CASSHSSDRLTGELFF. The CDR3, as DNA: TGTGCCAGCAGCCACTCCTCGGACAGGTTGACCGGGGAGCTGTTTTTT. J is TRBJ2-2 and V is TRBV7-8, with 7 bases fitting TRBD1. The CDR3 consists of 16 residues. The V and J ends lost 5 bases and 5 bases, in that order; junction bases with no gene match: 11. Germline V gives CDR1 SGHVS, CDR2 FQNEAQ.

This clone occurred once. The rearrangement joins TRBV12-3 or TRBV12-4 to TRBJ2-4; the D gene is possibly TRBD2 (5 bases). Trimming left V 2 bases short and J 7 bases short, with 9 bases between. The CDR3 length is 13 residues. DNA of the CDR3: TGTGCCAGCAGTTTAAGTTGGAGGAACATTCAGTACTTC. Translated, it gives CASSLSWRNIQYF.

V usage is TRBV7-9 and J usage is TRBJ2-5; TRBD1 might be the D (6 bases). V shed 5 bases and J shed 0 bases, with 13 bases lying between them. CDR1 and CDR2 from the germline V gene are SEHNR and FQNEAQ (reference sequence). CDR3 length: 15 residues. The CDR3 protein is CASSVEGGYQETQYF. The CDR3 DNA reads as TGTGCCAGCAGCGTCGAAGGGGGATACCAAGAGACCCAGTACTTC.

V is TRBV2 and J is TRBJ2-5; maybe TRBD2 (7 bases). The length of the CDR3 is 12 residues. Germline assignment: CDR1 SNHLY and CDR2 FYNNEI. Trimming took 11 bases from V and 4 from J, leaving 14 bases between them. Here the CDR3 reads CAGHGGLETQYF. The CDR3 coding sequence is TGTGCCGGACACGGGGGGCTAGAGACCCAGTACTTC. The full variable domain, with the rest looked up from reference TRBV2 and TRBJ2-5, is EPEVTQTPSHQVTQMGQEVILRCVPISNHLYFYWYRQILGQKVEFLVSFYNNEISEKSEIFDDQFSVERPDGSNFTLKIRSTKLEDSAMYFCAGHGGLETQYFGPGTRLLVL.

The chain links TRBV19 to TRBJ1-2, with TRBD1 as a possible D gene (6 bases). This CDR3 comprises 14 residues. Germline lookup yields CDR1 LNHDA and CDR2 SQIVND (reference sequence). V was cut by 4 bases and J by 4 bases, with 13 bases left in between. CDR3 nucleotides: TGTGCCAGTAGTAAGGATACAGGGATCTATGGCTACACCTTC. Protein product: CASSKDTGIYGYTF.

This chain connects TRBV7-6 to TRBJ2-1, with D tentatively TRBD1 (5 bases). Deletions cut 3 bases from V and 6 bases from J, with 9 bases between. This CDR3 contains 13 residues. From germline, CDR1 is SGHVS and CDR2 FNYEAQ. The chain's CDR3 is CASSFAGFNEQFF. CDR3 nucleotide sequence: TGTGCCAGCAGCTTCGCAGGGTTCAATGAGCAGTTCTTC.

This clone was observed a handful of times. This sequence joins TRBV19 and TRBJ2-7; TRBD1 matches 7 bases. The CDR3 has 14 residues. Germline V CDR1 and CDR2: LNHDA, SQIVND (reference sequence). The J segment lost 1 base and the V segment lost 4 bases, leaving 4 bases of the junction unmatched. The CDR3: CASSTTTGSYEQYF. CDR3 nucleotide sequence: TGTGCCAGTAGTACCACGACAGGGTCCTACGAGCAGTACTTC.